This T cell receptor beta chain was sequenced for a study of blood T cell repertoires in COVID-19. V lost 4 bases, J lost 6 bases, and 10 bases lay in between. The V gene's germline CDR1 is DFQATT and CDR2 SNEGSKA (reference sequence). The CDR3 loop spans 11 amino acids. Assay: immunoSEQ multiplex PCR; the TCRdb copy retains only in-frame clones and omits some. Of about 97,000 clones listed, more than 90% are singletons. The sequence was collected from a man younger than 30 with acute or convalescent COVID-19. The sample consisted of peripheral blood. J is TRBJ2-7 and V is TRBV20-1; D possibly corresponds to TRBD2 (5 bases). CDR3 residues: CSANGDREQYF. CDR3 sequence (DNA): TGCAGTGCTAACGGGGATCGCGAGCAGTACTTC.